The rows below give T cell receptor beta chains drawn from one sample of a study of early T cells in non-severe SARS-CoV-2 infection. Via MiXCR, TCRdb re-called the 5' RACE reads, giving one row per CDR3 protein. The table has over 85,000 distinct CDR3 sequences, approximately 16% seen once. The source material was whole blood. The receptors were gathered from an adult who was a healthcare worker with PCR-confirmed SARS-CoV-2 infection or an uninfected control (not recorded which). Both conserved end residues are part of each CDR3. A D gene is named only where the DNA matches it firmly. The listing skips clone size in some rows; elsewhere it reads once, few, many or a size class.

cdr3_nt cdr3_aa v_call d_call clone_size j_call
TGCAGCGTTGAAAAAGGACAGCAGCGCAATCAGCCCCAGCATTTT CSVEKGQQRNQPQHF TRBV29-1 NA many TRBJ1-5
TGTGCTAGTGGTTTGTTTTTCGGGGAGCAGTTCTTC CASGLFFGEQFF TRBV12-5 NA NA TRBJ2-1
TGTGCCAGCAGCTTAGTACTAGGGCCAAGTCCAGATACGCAGTATTTT CASSLVLGPSPDTQYF TRBV7-9 NA few TRBJ2-3
TGTGCCAGCAGCTTATCCCTAAGAGCTTTCTTT CASSLSLRAFF TRBV7-9 NA NA TRBJ1-1
TGCGCCAGCAGCTTGCGAGGGGAAAACATTCAGTACTTC CASSLRGENIQYF TRBV5-1 NA NA TRBJ2-4
TGCAGCGTTGGCACTAGCTCCGATGAGCAGTTCTTC CSVGTSSDEQFF TRBV29-1 NA few TRBJ2-1
TGTGCCATCGGCGGATCCGGGGAGCTGTTTTTT CAIGGSGELFF TRBV10-3 NA NA TRBJ2-2
TGTGCCAGCAGTTACTCGCAGGGGGCACTCGGCTACACCTTC CASSYSQGALGYTF TRBV6-5 TRBD1 few TRBJ1-2
TGTGCCAGCAGCGTAGGTAGCGGGACCAGCATCTACAATGAGCAGTTCTTC CASSVGSGTSIYNEQFF TRBV9 TRBD2 NA TRBJ2-1
TGTGCCAGCTCGTATGGGTTCCAAGAGACCCAGTACTTC CASSYGFQETQYF TRBV6-1 NA NA TRBJ2-5
TGTGCCAGCAGTTACCATGAGCAGTTCTTC CASSYHEQFF TRBV12-3/TRBV12-4 NA few TRBJ2-1
TGTGCCAGCAGCCAAAAAGAATACCTCACCCGGGGCTATGGCTACACCTTC CASSQKEYLTRGYGYTF TRBV3-1 NA many TRBJ1-2
TGTGCCAGCAGACTATCCGGGACTATCTCCTACGAGCAGTACTTC CASRLSGTISYEQYF TRBV27 TRBD2 few TRBJ2-7
TGTGCCAGCAGCTTTTGGGACAGAACAAATGAAAAACTGTTTTTT CASSFWDRTNEKLFF TRBV7-9 TRBD1 few TRBJ1-4
TGTGCCAGCAGTTTAGGTGGGAGCGGCAACGAGCAGTACTTC CASSLGGSGNEQYF TRBV12-3/TRBV12-4 NA NA TRBJ2-7
TGTGCCAGCAGTGATTTTAGCGGGGTCACAGATACGCAGTATTTT CASSDFSGVTDTQYF TRBV6-1 TRBD2 few TRBJ2-3
TGTGCCACATCCATGGGCCTCGGCACTGAAGCTTTCTTT CATSMGLGTEAFF TRBV7-9 NA few TRBJ1-1
TGTGCTAGCAGCCCGACTAGCGGGGGGCTAAATGAGCAGTTCTTC CASSPTSGGLNEQFF TRBV7-7 TRBD2 few TRBJ2-1
TGTGCCATGAAAGCGGGTACCTCCTACAATGAGCAGTTCTTC CAMKAGTSYNEQFF TRBV10-3 NA NA TRBJ2-1
TGTGCCAGCAGTTTAAGGCAGCCCCAGCATTTT CASSLRQPQHF TRBV28 NA NA TRBJ1-5
TGTGCCAGCAGTTCCGGGGAAGCCGGGACTAGGAAGATCAATGAGCAGTTCTTC CASSSGEAGTRKINEQFF TRBV7-9 TRBD2 NA TRBJ2-1
TGCAGTGCTAGAAAGGGAGACACTGAAGCTCTCTTT CSARKGDTEALF TRBV20-1 NA NA TRBJ1-1
TGTGCCAGCAGTGAGAGTAACTATGGCTACACCTTC CASSESNYGYTF TRBV12-3/TRBV12-4 NA few TRBJ1-2
TGTGCCAGCAGTTTTTCAGGGCTACCTTTTCCCTACGAGCAGTACTTC CASSFSGLPFPYEQYF TRBV12-3/TRBV12-4 NA NA TRBJ2-7
TGCAGCGTTTCTAACTACAATGAGCAGTTCTTC CSVSNYNEQFF TRBV29-1 NA NA TRBJ2-1
TGTGCCAGCAGTTTGGTACAGCGGAATGAAAAACTGTTTTTT CASSLVQRNEKLFF TRBV28 NA few TRBJ1-4
TGTGCCAGCAGTTCGGACAGAAACTATGGCTACACCTTC CASSSDRNYGYTF TRBV12-3/TRBV12-4 NA few TRBJ1-2
TGTGCCAGCAGTCGACCGCTGAACTATGGCTACACCTTC CASSRPLNYGYTF TRBV12-3/TRBV12-4 NA NA TRBJ1-2